The 8 T cell receptor beta chains listed next were all sequenced from one sample in a study of blood T cell repertoires in COVID-19. Profiled with immunoSEQ multiplex PCR; TCRdb holds only in-frame clones, not every one. The sample carries approximately 440,000 clones, 90% recorded once. The sample taken for sequencing was PBMCs or T cells enriched from blood (not recorded which). The receptors shown here come from a young man who had recovered from COVID-19.

The chain is built from TRBV5-6 and TRBJ1-2, with 7 nucleotides matching TRBD1. The V segment lost 0 bases and the J segment 7 bases; nucleotides outside the gene matches: 9. The CDR3 contains 15 residues. Germline-derived CDR1 and CDR2 are SGHDT and YYEEEE. This CDR3 is CASSLGTGTAGGYTF. Here the CDR3 DNA reads TGTGCCAGCAGCTTGGGCACCGGGACAGCGGGTGGCTACACCTTC.

The DNA of the CDR3 is TGTGCCAGCAGTGGCCAGACAGGGAACGGTGAGCAGTTCTTC. As protein: CASSGQTGNGEQFF. The chain is built from TRBV27 and TRBJ2-1; 7 nucleotides agree with TRBD1. Looked up from germline, CDR1 is MNHEY and CDR2 is SMNVEV (reference sequence). V was clipped by 5 bases and J by 9 bases; unmatched bases: 10. This CDR3 spans 14 amino acids.

This clone has a single count. CDR3 in DNA: TGTGCCAGCAGCTTAGTAACGGGGGTAGACGAGCAGTACTTC. Protein product: CASSLVTGVDEQYF. The chain carries TRBV7-9 and TRBJ2-7; the D gene is possibly TRBD2 (6 bases). Germline CDR1 reads SEHNR; CDR2 reads FQNEAQ (reference sequence). The CDR3 is 14 residues long. Deletions cut 1 base from V and 5 bases from J, with 12 bases between.

The chain employs TRBV7-7 and TRBJ2-2; D is perhaps TRBD2 (6 bases). CDR1 and CDR2 (germline): SSHAT, FNYEAQ (reference sequence). Trimming cost V 5 bases and J 6 bases, with 19 bases left between them. The CDR3 length is 16 residues. CDR3 loop: CASSPGRDSVPGELFF. For the CDR3, the DNA is TGTGCCAGCAGCCCGGGACGGGACTCCGTGCCCGGGGAGCTGTTTTTT.

V gene TRBV29-1 combines with J gene TRBJ1-2; D may be TRBD1 (5 bases). The germline CDR1 and CDR2 sequences are SQVTM and ANQGSEA. The CDR3 runs to 14 residues. V was clipped by 6 bases and J by 0 bases, with 14 bases between them. As DNA, the CDR3 is TGCAGCGTCCCGACAGATACTTCTAACTATGGCTACACCTTC. Translating gives CSVPTDTSNYGYTF.

V usage is TRBV21-1 and J usage is TRBJ1-1; the table's D call, TRBD1, has no DNA check behind it. TRBV21-1 is classified as a pseudogene. CDR3 length: 19 amino acids. The CDR3 spells CASSKVGGTGRGVNTEAFF. For the CDR3, the DNA is TGTGCCAGCAGCAAAGTTGGGGGGACAGGCAGAGGAGTGAACACTGAAGCTTTCTTT.

The V gene is TRBV11-2, the J gene TRBJ2-2, with D perhaps TRBD1 (6 bases). The CDR3 is 15 residues long. Germline assignment: CDR1 SGHAT and CDR2 FQNNGV. With 2 bases removed from V and 4 bases from J, the gap between germline ends came to 11 bases. The CDR3 sequence: CASSLHTGPTGELFF. The DNA for the CDR3 is TGTGCCAGCAGCTTACACACAGGGCCCACCGGGGAGCTGTTTTTT.

The V gene is TRBV3-1 (or the pseudogene TRBV3-2), the J gene TRBJ1-1, with D perhaps matching TRBD1 (6 bases). Trimming removed 7 bases at V and 4 bases at J, with 16 bases between. The CDR3 is 14 residues long. Germline lookup yields CDR1 LGHDT and CDR2 YNNKEL (reference sequence). The CDR3 reads CASNRLGASTEAFF. In DNA, the CDR3 is TGTGCCAGCAACCGGTTGGGGGCCTCCACTGAAGCTTTCTTT.